This entry lists 14 T cell receptor beta chains sequenced from one sample in a study of blood T cell repertoires in COVID-19. Profiled with immunoSEQ multiplex PCR; TCRdb holds only in-frame clones, not every one. The table lists about 150,000 clones, 80% to 90% of them singletons. The sequencing input was peripheral blood. The receptors were gathered from a woman aged 40 to 50 with acute or convalescent COVID-19.

V and J are TRBV2 and TRBJ1-2; D is undetermined. The germline V gene has CDR1 SNHLY and CDR2 FYNNEI. V lost 5 bases, J lost 4 bases, and 17 bases lay in between. The CDR3 covers 15 residues. The CDR3 region has the DNA TGTGCCAGCAGTCCACTGGACGTTGGGAGCTATGGCTACACCTTC. Residues: CASSPLDVGSYGYTF.

This rearrangement joins TRBV15 to TRBJ2-7, with TRBD1 matching 9 bases. The CDR3 covers 19 residues. The V gene end was trimmed by 5 bases and the J gene end by 1 base; junction bases not matched to a gene: 18. Germline lookup yields CDR1 LNHNV and CDR2 YYDKDF (reference sequence). The CDR3 here is CATSGTEPKPGQGSYEQYF. DNA for the CDR3: TGTGCCACCAGCGGGACGGAGCCAAAACCGGGACAGGGTTCCTACGAGCAGTACTTC.

J is TRBJ1-4 and V is TRBV19, with 8 positions matching TRBD1. V shed 8 bases, J shed 2 bases, and the junction held 7 bases outside the gene matches. CDR3 length: 15 amino acids. Germline V CDR1 and CDR2: LNHDA, SQIVND (reference sequence). The CDR3 DNA reads TGTGCCAGTGGGACAGGATTTACTACTAATGAAAAACTGTTTTTT. It translates to CASGTGFTTNEKLFF.

V is TRBV7-6 and J is TRBJ2-7; TRBD2 aligns across 8 bases. V shed 3 bases and J 0 bases; nucleotides not matched to a gene: 4. The CDR3 loop spans 15 amino acids. Germline loops: CDR1 SGHVS, CDR2 FNYEAQ. DNA for the CDR3: TGTGCCAGCAGCTTCGGGGGGGGGATCTCCTACGAGCAGTACTTC. It encodes CASSFGGGISYEQYF.

The chain has TRBV7-2 and TRBJ1-4, with 7 bases matching TRBD1. The CDR3 totals 15 residues. The ends lost 5 bases at V and 5 bases at J; junction bases unmatched: 8. Germline values: CDR1 SGHTA, CDR2 FQGNSA. CDR3 sequence (DNA): TGTGCCAGCAGCCCCGAACCGGGACAGAATGAAAAACTGTTTTTT. Its protein is CASSPEPGQNEKLFF.

This clone came up once. The chain links TRBV20-1 to TRBJ1-5, with D unresolved. The CDR3 spans 15 residues. Trimming pared 3 bases from V and 4 bases from J, leaving 16 bases between. CDR1 and CDR2 (germline): DFQATT, SNEGSKA (reference sequence). The CDR3 bases are TGCAGTGCTAGTATCGGGGTAGGCTTAAATCAGCCCCAGCATTTT. Its translation: CSASIGVGLNQPQHF.

This chain joins TRBV5-4 and TRBJ2-4; no definite D call. CDR3 length equals 14 residues. Trimming left V 0 bases short and J 4 bases short, with 8 bases between. Germline lookup yields CDR1 SGHNT and CDR2 YYREEE (reference sequence). CDR3 DNA sequence: TGTGCCAGCAGCTTGGGCGGCTCAAAAAACATTCAGTACTTC. Its translation: CASSLGGSKNIQYF.

The chain uses TRBV6-5 and TRBJ1-3; D call uncertain. CDR3 length equals 14 residues. The V end lost 5 bases, the J end lost 0 bases, and 8 bases lay between the germline ends. Per the germline V gene, CDR1 is MNHEY and CDR2 is SVGAGI. The CDR3 DNA sequence: TGTGCCAGCAGTCGGGAGTTCTCTGGAAACACCATATATTTT. This gives the protein CASSREFSGNTIYF.

V usage is TRBV3-1 (or the pseudogene TRBV3-2) and J usage is TRBJ1-6; TRBD1 might be the D (6 bases). The CDR3 contains 14 residues. V lost 4 bases and J lost 7, with 11 bases in between. Looked up from germline, CDR1 is LGHDT and CDR2 is YNNKEL (reference sequence). The CDR3 sequence is CASSPGEGNSPLHF. The CDR3, as DNA: TGTGCCAGCAGCCCAGGGGAAGGGAATTCACCCCTCCACTTT.

The V and J genes are TRBV30 and TRBJ1-1; D unclear. CDR1 and CDR2 from the germline V gene are GTSNPN and SVGIG (reference sequence). Between the trimmed V and J ends, which lost 0 bases and 10 bases, there was a span of 15 bases. This CDR3 has 13 residues. DNA for the CDR3: TGTGCCTGGAGTGTACGCGGAGGTGTTCGAGCTTTCTTT. This translates into CAWSVRGGVRAFF.

V is TRBV7-2 and J is TRBJ2-1; tentative D call: TRBD1 (5 bases). Trimming shortened V by 5 bases and J by 5 bases, and 16 bases separated the two germline ends. CDR1 is SGHTA and CDR2 is FQGNSA in the germline V gene. The CDR3 is 15 residues long. CDR3: CASSPQGAVNNEQFF. The CDR3 nucleotides read TGTGCCAGCAGCCCCCAAGGGGCAGTCAACAATGAGCAGTTCTTC.

J is TRBJ2-3 and V is TRBV7-3; 9 bases map to TRBD2. CDR3 length: 15 amino acids. Germline trimming cut 3 bases from V and 1 base from J; bases unmatched to any gene: 2. CDR1 and CDR2 from the germline V gene are SGHTA and FQGTGA. CDR3 sequence reads: CASSFSGSGTDTQYF. The CDR3 DNA sequence: TGTGCCAGCAGCTTTAGCGGGAGTGGCACAGATACGCAGTATTTT.

This clone was observed a single time. The gene calls are TRBV28 and TRBJ2-2, with 12 positions matching TRBD2. The CDR3 runs to 18 residues. Germline V gene sequence: CDR1 MDHEN, CDR2 SYDVKM. V lost 1 base, J lost 2 bases, and 5 bases stayed unmatched. CDR3 in DNA: TGTGCCAGCAGTTTATTTTCGACTAGCGGGGGCAACACCGGGGAGCTGTTTTTT. Its translation: CASSLFSTSGGNTGELFF. Variable domain in full (rest from reference TRBV28 and TRBJ2-2): DVKVTQSSRYLVKRTGEKVFLECVQDMDHENMFWYRQDPGLGLRLIYFSYDVKMKEKGDIPEGYSVSREKKERFSLILESASTNQTSMYLCASSLFSTSGGNTGELFFGEGSRLTVL.

This clone was counted only a few times. The chain combines TRBV19 with TRBJ2-7, with TRBD1 identical over 8 bases. Losses at the gene ends were 7 bases for V and 4 bases for J; bases not matched to a gene: 9. Germline-derived CDR1 and CDR2 are LNHDA and SQIVND (reference sequence). The CDR3 length is 14 residues. The CDR3 sequence: CASKTTGEAYEQYF. CDR3 bases: TGTGCCAGTAAGACGACAGGGGAGGCTTACGAGCAGTACTTC.